A selection of T cell receptor beta chains follows, all from one sample in a study of blood T cell repertoires in COVID-19. TCRdb's table, derived via immunoSEQ multiplex PCR, lists solely in-frame clones and lacks some. The sample includes roughly 110,000 clones, 75% to 85% of them seen just once. The sample consisted of peripheral blood. The origin of the receptors is an elderly man with COVID-19, enrolled during active disease. Both conserved end residues are part of each CDR3. Each record gives: D gene, clone size, V gene, J gene, CDR3 DNA, CDR3 protein. A D gene is named only where the DNA matches it firmly. Expanded clones get a size class; other rows say once, few or many, or leave the size out.

NA,NA,TRBV10-3,TRBJ2-7,TGTGCCATCCAGCCCAATCCTAGCGCCGACGTCTACGAGCAGTACTTC,CAIQPNPSADVYEQYF
NA,NA,TRBV29-1,TRBJ2-3,TGCAGCGTTGAAGGAGGGCCCCCCCCAGATACGCAGTATTTT,CSVEGGPPPDTQYF
TRBD2,NA,TRBV2,TRBJ2-3,TGTGCCAGCTGGGAGCGGGAGACAGCAGATACGCAGTATTTT,CASWERETADTQYF
NA,NA,TRBV4-3,TRBJ1-5,TGCGCCAGCAGCCAAGATCTGGGGGGGGCAGGTGAGCAGCCCCAGCATTTT,CASSQDLGGAGEQPQHF
NA,NA,TRBV7-8,TRBJ2-2,TGTGCCAGCAGCCGAGGCGGGAACACCGGGGAGCTGTTTTTT,CASSRGGNTGELFF
NA,NA,TRBV11-3,TRBJ2-3,TGTGCCAGCAGCCCACATTCGGGTACGGATACGCAGTATTTT,CASSPHSGTDTQYF
TRBD1,few,TRBV6-5,TRBJ2-2,TGTGCCAGCAGTCACGGACAGGGGGCGTCGGATTGGCTGTTTTTT,CASSHGQGASDWLFF
NA,NA,TRBV12-3/TRBV12-4,TRBJ1-2,TGTGCCAGCAGTTTATCATTTGATCGGGGCTACACCTTC,CASSLSFDRGYTF
NA,NA,TRBV19,TRBJ1-1,TGTGCCAGTAGTATATGGGGCAGGCCTAACACTGAAGCTTTCTTT,CASSIWGRPNTEAFF
TRBD2,NA,TRBV5-1,TRBJ2-7,TGCGCCAGCAGCTTGGGTAGCGGGAGGGGGGACGAGCAGTACTTC,CASSLGSGRGDEQYF
NA,NA,TRBV4-2,TRBJ1-4,TGTGCCAGCAGCCAAGAAGGGCAGGGAAGGGAAAAACTGTTTTTT,CASSQEGQGREKLFF
NA,NA,TRBV6-5,TRBJ2-3,TGTGCCAGCAGCTTTGAGGGAGGAGGTACGCAGTATTTT,CASSFEGGGTQYF
NA,NA,TRBV12-5,TRBJ2-2,TGTGCTAGTGGACCAGGACAGGGGAGCGGGAGTGCCGGGGAGCTGTTTTTT,CASGPGQGSGSAGELFF
NA,NA,TRBV19,TRBJ2-7,TGTGCCAGTAGTACAAACCTGGCGGGGGCATCCGAGCAGTACTTC,CASSTNLAGASEQYF
NA,NA,TRBV5-4,TRBJ1-6,TGTGCCAGCAGTTCCTGGACGGAGGGTTCACCCCTCCACTTT,CASSSWTEGSPLHF
NA,NA,TRBV7-9,TRBJ2-4,TGTGCCAGCAGCGCCTCCCGGGTTCAAGCCAAAAACATTCAGTACTTC,CASSASRVQAKNIQYF
TRBD2,NA,TRBV2,TRBJ2-1,TGTGCCAGCAGTGGACTAGCGGAGCAGTTCTTC,CASSGLAEQFF
TRBD2,NA,TRBV6-4,TRBJ2-1,TGTGCCAGCAGTGACCCCGCGGGGGTCTCCTACAATGAGCAGTTCTTC,CASSDPAGVSYNEQFF
NA,NA,TRBV29-1,TRBJ2-5,TGCAGCGGGACTGGCGGGGAAGAGACCCAGTACTTC,CSGTGGEETQYF
TRBD2,NA,TRBV11-3,TRBJ2-5,TGTGCCAGCAGCATGAATTCGGGAGGTCGAGAGACCCAGTACTTC,CASSMNSGGRETQYF
TRBD2,NA,TRBV5-4,TRBJ2-5,TGTGCCAGCAGCTTGTGGGGCTCACGACTAGCGGGAGTAGAGGAGACCCAGTACTTC,CASSLWGSRLAGVEETQYF
TRBD1,NA,TRBV10-3,TRBJ1-2,TGTGCCATCAGTGAGTCGAAAGCTATGCCGGACAGGCCAAACTATGGCTACACCTTC,CAISESKAMPDRPNYGYTF
TRBD2,NA,TRBV6-5,TRBJ2-1,TGTGCCAGCGGTAGGACTAGCGGGTTCTACAATGAGCAGTTCTTC,CASGRTSGFYNEQFF
NA,NA,TRBV10-3,TRBJ1-1,TGTGCCATCGGCCCTAGGGGGGGGAACACTGAAGCTTTCTTT,CAIGPRGGNTEAFF
TRBD2,NA,TRBV4-2,TRBJ2-1,TGTGCCAGCAGCCAAGTTGGAGGCGGCGGGAGGATCACGGAGAATGAGCAGTTCTTC,CASSQVGGGGRITENEQFF
TRBD2,few,TRBV7-3,TRBJ2-2,TGTGCCAGCAGCTTAACGCTAGCGGGTGGTACCGGGGAGCTGTTTTTT,CASSLTLAGGTGELFF
TRBD1,NA,TRBV19,TRBJ2-1,TGTGCCAGTAGTTACGCCGGGACAGGCCACAATGAGCAGTTCTTC,CASSYAGTGHNEQFF
TRBD2,NA,TRBV29-1,TRBJ2-2,TGCAGCGTGCCGGGACTAGCAAACACCGGGGAGCTGTTTTTT,CSVPGLANTGELFF
NA,NA,TRBV2,TRBJ1-5,TGTGCCAGCAGGACCGACGGAGGGGCGGACAATCAGCCCCAGCATTTT,CASRTDGGADNQPQHF
NA,NA,TRBV6-5,TRBJ2-7,TGTGCCAGCAGTCTTCCCCCACTACGACGGCAGTACTTC,CASSLPPLRRQYF
TRBD2,NA,TRBV3-1/TRBV3-2,TRBJ2-1,TGTGCCAGCAGCAGAGGACTAGCGGGAAATGAGCAGTTCTTC,CASSRGLAGNEQFF